These 23 T cell receptor beta chains were sequenced from one sample in a study of early T cells in non-severe SARS-CoV-2 infection. TCRdb re-called the 5' RACE reads through MiXCR, storing one row per CDR3 protein. Found here are more than 35,000 distinct CDR3 sequences, 11% of them singletons; the top ten hold 20% to 25%. Material for sequencing was whole blood. The receptors here all came from an adult who was a healthcare worker with PCR-confirmed SARS-CoV-2 infection or an uninfected control (not recorded which).

V usage is TRBV6-2 or TRBV6-3 and J usage is TRBJ2-7; no reliable D call. The V gene lost 5 bases and the J gene lost 3 bases, with 14 bases spanning the gap. In germline, CDR1 is MNHEY, CDR2 SVGEGT. This CDR3 comprises 14 residues. The CDR3 coding sequence is TGTGCCAGCAGTCCGATATGGACCGACTACGAGCAGTACTTC. It is translated as CASSPIWTDYEQYF.

This chain connects TRBV7-3 to TRBJ2-5; D remains unclear. Trimming left V 0 bases short and J 5 bases short, with 4 bases between. The V gene's germline CDR1 is SGHTA and CDR2 FQGTGA. This CDR3 is 12 amino acids long. The CDR3 here is CASSLTDETQYF. CDR3 coding DNA: TGTGCCAGCAGCTTAACAGATGAGACCCAGTACTTC.

In this sample, this clonotype turned up many times. The V gene is TRBV5-5, the J gene TRBJ2-5, with 10 positions matching TRBD2. The CDR3 length is 16 residues. The V gene end was trimmed by 3 bases and the J gene end by 5 bases; junction bases not matched to a gene: 10. The germline gives CDR1 SGHKS, CDR2 YYEKEE (reference sequence). CDR3 protein: CASSSYLAGVFETQYF. Written as DNA, the CDR3 is TGTGCCAGCAGCTCTTACCTAGCGGGAGTTTTTGAGACCCAGTACTTC.

Relative to its sample, this clonotype is medium-sized (0.01 to 0.1%). The CDR3 DNA reads as TGTGCCAGCAGCTTAGCGTGGGGGGGCCAAAACATTCAGTACTTC. As protein: CASSLAWGGQNIQYF. V gene TRBV7-2 combines with J gene TRBJ2-4; TRBD2 is a possible D gene (7 bases). This CDR3 is 15 amino acids long. Germline V gene data show CDR1 as SGHTA and CDR2 as FQGNSA. Trimming pared 0 bases from V and 5 bases from J, leaving 11 bases between.

This clonotype was seen many times. This sequence joins TRBV15 and TRBJ1-6; D call uncertain. In germline, CDR1 is LNHNV, CDR2 YYDKDF (reference sequence). Trimming removed 6 bases from V and 1 base from J, with 1 base in between. The CDR3 loop spans 12 amino acids. Here the CDR3 DNA reads TGTGCCACCAGTTCCTATAATTCACCCCTCCACTTT. Its protein is CATSSYNSPLHF.

The genes are TRBV11-3 and TRBJ2-5, with D perhaps matching TRBD2 (5 bases). With 3 bases removed from V and 2 bases from J, the gap between germline ends came to 7 bases. This CDR3 has 13 amino acids. Germline CDR1 SGHNT, CDR2 YENEEA. In DNA form, the CDR3 reads TGTGCCAGCAGCTTGGAGGAGCAAGAGACCCAGTACTTC. This codes for CASSLEEQETQYF.

This clonotype was detected many times. The rearrangement joins TRBV6-2 or TRBV6-3 to TRBJ1-5, with no clear D. Germline lookup yields CDR1 MNHEY and CDR2 SVGEGT. Trimming shortened V by 1 base and J by 1 base, and 8 bases separated the two germline ends. The CDR3 length is 15 residues. The CDR3 sequence: CASSYWLSSNQPQHF. The CDR3 DNA reads TGTGCCAGCAGTTACTGGCTCAGCAGCAATCAGCCCCAGCATTTT.

This clonotype has at least ten counts. This chain uses TRBV6-5 with TRBJ2-7; TRBD1 might be the D (6 bases). Germline CDR1 is MNHEY and CDR2 is SVGAGI. Trimming shortened V by 9 bases and J by 2 bases, and 14 bases separated the two germline ends. CDR3 size: 13 residues. The CDR3 sequence is CASNQGGAYEQYF. The CDR3 DNA sequence: TGTGCCAGTAACCAAGGGGGTGCCTACGAGCAGTACTTC.

In regard to this clonotype: A clone one base away is much larger, so this may be a read error. The chain joins TRBV7-2 to TRBJ2-5; 7 nucleotides align to TRBD2. The CDR3 has 14 residues. The V gene's germline CDR1 is SGHTA and CDR2 FQGNSA. The CDR3 DNA is TGTGCCAGCAGCTTAGCCCACGCGGGAGAGACCCAGAACTTC. It yields the protein CASSLAHAGETQNF.

This clonotype has ten or more counts. CDR3 nucleotide sequence: TGCAGTGCTAGAGTATCCAGCGGGAGCTACGAGCAGTACTTC. It translates to CSARVSSGSYEQYF. The V call is TRBV20-1, the J call TRBJ2-7, with TRBD2 matching 8 bases. CDR3 length: 14 amino acids. Trimming at V came to 1 base and at J to 3 bases, leaving 5 bases not matched to a gene. CDR1 DFQATT and CDR2 SNEGSKA come from the germline V gene (reference sequence).

This clonotype was seen many times. This chain links TRBV6-2 or TRBV6-3 with TRBJ2-7, with 9 bases lining up with TRBD1. The germline gives CDR1 MNHEY, CDR2 SVGEGT. J lost 5 bases, V lost 6 bases, and 11 bases had no gene match. The length of the CDR3 is 15 residues. The CDR3: CASSSYGTGRDEQYF. The CDR3 DNA follows: TGTGCCAGCAGCTCTTACGGGACAGGGAGGGACGAGCAGTACTTC.

The rearrangement uses TRBV24-1 and TRBJ1-1; D is ambiguous. The CDR3 is 15 residues long. Looked up from germline, CDR1 is KGHDR and CDR2 is SFDVKD. Trimming took 2 bases from V and 2 from J, leaving 11 bases between them. As DNA, the CDR3 is TGTGCCACCAGTGATTCAAGACGGAGCAACACTGAAGCTTTCTTT. Protein sequence: CATSDSRRSNTEAFF.

J is TRBJ2-5 and V is TRBV6-2 or TRBV6-3; D is ambiguous. CDR1 and CDR2 (germline): MNHEY, SVGEGT. The CDR3 covers 15 residues. Trimming cost V 2 bases and J 6 bases, with 16 bases left between them. The CDR3 coding sequence is TGTGCCAGCAGTTACCCCGCCCCTAAGGGAAAGACCCAGTACTTC. Amino acids: CASSYPAPKGKTQYF.

This chain links TRBV21-1 with TRBJ1-5. TRBV21-1 is labeled a pseudogene. This CDR3 contains 16 residues. The CDR3 sequence: CASGFSSGPRHQPQHF. The CDR3 bases are TGTGCCAGCGGGTTTTCATCGGGGCCCCGCCATCAGCCCCAGCATTTT.

In its sample, this clonotype was seen a few times. V is TRBV5-4 and J is TRBJ1-3; 7 positions agree with TRBD1. The CDR3 covers 16 residues. The germline CDR1 and CDR2 sequences are SGHNT and YYREEE (reference sequence). Unmatched junction bases numbered 7, after V lost 4 bases and J lost 0 bases. CDR3 region: CASSRSGTDSGNTIYF. The CDR3 DNA reads TGTGCCAGCAGCCGATCCGGGACAGACTCTGGAAACACCATATATTTT.

V gene TRBV15 combines with J gene TRBJ2-7; weak D call: TRBD2 (5 bases). Germline loops: CDR1 LNHNV, CDR2 YYDKDF (reference sequence). This CDR3 region has 15 residues. V was trimmed by 5 bases and J by 1 base, leaving 15 bases between them. In DNA form, the CDR3 reads TGTGCCACCAGCGATCCGGACTCCTATTCCTACGAGCAGTACTTC. As protein: CATSDPDSYSYEQYF.

Many counts were recorded for this clonotype. The rearrangement joins TRBV7-6 to TRBJ1-1, with 8 nucleotides matching TRBD1. CDR3 length equals 15 residues. J was trimmed by 1 base and V by 0 bases; bases with no gene match: 1. Germline values: CDR1 SGHVS, CDR2 FNYEAQ. This chain's CDR3 is CASSLAGTGNTEAFF. In DNA, the CDR3 is TGTGCCAGCAGCTTAGCCGGGACAGGGAACACTGAAGCTTTCTTT.

This clonotype was detected ten times or more. The chain carries TRBV7-2 and TRBJ2-1, with D perhaps TRBD1 (5 bases). Germline V gene lookup returns CDR1 SGHTA and CDR2 FQGNSA. The CDR3 is 16 amino acids. V lost 5 bases and J lost 7, with 21 bases in between. CDR3 loop: CASSPRSGWGGNEQFF. Written as DNA, the CDR3 is TGTGCCAGCAGCCCTAGATCAGGGTGGGGCGGAAATGAGCAGTTCTTC.

In this sample, this clonotype turned up many times. Compared with germline, one end of the junction differs, possibly owing to a read error. CDR3 nucleotides: TGTGTCAGCAGCCAAGCAATGAACACTGAAGCTTTCTTT. Translation gives CVSSQAMNTEAFF. The chain joins TRBV11-2 to TRBJ1-1; D not resolved. The CDR3 has 13 amino acids. CDR1 and CDR2 (germline): SGHAT, FQNNGV.

V and J are TRBV5-1 and TRBJ2-5, with D possibly being TRBD2 (6 bases). Germline V CDR1 and CDR2: SGHRS, YFSETQ. Trimming removed 0 bases from V and 2 bases from J, with 8 bases in between. CDR3 length equals 14 residues. As DNA, the CDR3 is TGCGCCAGCAGCTTGGGCGGGGTACAAGAGACCCAGTACTTC. This gives the protein CASSLGGVQETQYF.

The sample holds many counts of this clonotype. The chain joins TRBV6-2 or TRBV6-3 to TRBJ1-1, with D hard to call. The CDR3 runs 13 residues. CDR1 and CDR2 from the germline V gene are MNHEY and SVGEGT. Trimming removed 7 bases from V and 5 bases from J, with 14 bases in between. In DNA form, the CDR3 reads TGTGCCAGCAACCAGCGACTGGCGACTGAAGCTTTCTTT. Encoded protein: CASNQRLATEAFF.

In its sample, this clonotype was seen many times. V gene TRBV29-1 combines with J gene TRBJ2-3; the match to TRBD2 covers 9 bases. Looked up from germline, CDR1 is SQVTM and CDR2 is ANQGSEA. The length of the CDR3 is 16 residues. Trimming removed 7 bases from V and 0 bases from J; junction bases left unmatched: 11. In DNA form, the CDR3 reads TGCAGCGGACGCGAGACTACTAGCGGGAGCACAGATACGCAGTATTTT. Its protein is CSGRETTSGSTDTQYF.

The chain is built from TRBV10-3 and TRBJ2-1; TRBD2 aligns across 10 bases. CDR3 size: 16 residues. Germline values: CDR1 ENHRY, CDR2 SYGVKD. Losses at the gene ends were 2 bases for V and 3 bases for J; bases not matched to a gene: 4. This chain's CDR3 is CAISEPSGGLYNEQFF. The CDR3 nucleotides read TGTGCCATCAGTGAGCCTAGCGGGGGCCTCTACAATGAGCAGTTCTTC.